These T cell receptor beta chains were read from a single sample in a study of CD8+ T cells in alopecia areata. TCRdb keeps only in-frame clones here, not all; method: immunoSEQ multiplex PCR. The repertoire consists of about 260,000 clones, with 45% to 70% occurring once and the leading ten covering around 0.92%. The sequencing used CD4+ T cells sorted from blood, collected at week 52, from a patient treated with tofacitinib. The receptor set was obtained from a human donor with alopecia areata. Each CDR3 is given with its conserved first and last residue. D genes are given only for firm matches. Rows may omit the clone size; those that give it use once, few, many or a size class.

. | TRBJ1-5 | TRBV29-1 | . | TGCAGCGTTGAAGCAGGGATAAATCAGCCCCAGCATTTT | CSVEAGINQPQHF
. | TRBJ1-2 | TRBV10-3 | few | TGTGCCATCAGTGACGGGGGACTCCTAGGGGGCTACACCTTC | CAISDGGLLGGYTF
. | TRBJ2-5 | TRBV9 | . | TGTGCCAGCAGCGTAGCGGGGATAGGCCAAGAGACCCAGTACTTC | CASSVAGIGQETQYF
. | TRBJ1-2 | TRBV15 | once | TGTGCCACCAGCAGAGGATACGGCTACACCTTC | CATSRGYGYTF
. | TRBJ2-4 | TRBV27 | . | TGTGCCAGCACCCTATCAGGCAGTGGGGCGACCAAAAACATTCAGTACTTC | CASTLSGSGATKNIQYF
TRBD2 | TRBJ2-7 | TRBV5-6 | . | TGTGCCAGCAGCCTCCTAGCGGTTTTTTACGAGCAGTACTTC | CASSLLAVFYEQYF
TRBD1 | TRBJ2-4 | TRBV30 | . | TGTGCCTGGAGTGTACAGGGGGTATACATTCAGTACTTC | CAWSVQGVYIQYF
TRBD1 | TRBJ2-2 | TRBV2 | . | TGTGCCAGCAGTGACGGGGACAGGGGAACCGGGGAGCTGTTTTTT | CASSDGDRGTGELFF
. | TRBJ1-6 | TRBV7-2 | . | TGTGCCAGCAGCCATGGAGAGAATTCACCCCTCCACTTT | CASSHGENSPLHF
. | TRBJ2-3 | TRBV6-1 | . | TGTGCCAGCAGTTCAGAGTTCACAGATACGCAGTATTTT | CASSSEFTDTQYF
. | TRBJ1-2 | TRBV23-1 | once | TGCGCCAGCAGTCAATCGAAGGGACCACGGATTGCGGCCTACACCTTC | CASSQSKGPRIAAYTF
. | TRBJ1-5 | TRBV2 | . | TGTGCCAGCAGTGTAGAGGCAGATAGCAATCAGCCCCAGCATTTT | CASSVEADSNQPQHF
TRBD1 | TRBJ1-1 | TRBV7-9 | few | TGTGCCAGCAGCTTAACAGGGGACACTGAAGCTTTCTTT | CASSLTGDTEAFF
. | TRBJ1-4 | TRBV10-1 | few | TGCGCCAGCAGTCCGGGACATAATGAAAAACTGTTTTTT | CASSPGHNEKLFF